Presented here are 20 T cell receptor beta chains from one specimen sequenced in a study of T cell changes during pregnancy in multiple sclerosis. Assay used: immunoSEQ multiplex PCR; TCRdb lists only in-frame clones, some missing. The sample includes tens of thousands of clones, 80% to 95% of them seen just once. Sequences were derived from peripheral blood, sampled after pregnancy. These receptor sequences come from a female donor in good health, enrolled as a control in a pregnancy study.

The J gene is TRBJ1-2, the V gene TRBV5-6, with 8 bases fitting TRBD1. This CDR3 is built from 15 residues. The ends lost 4 bases at V and 3 bases at J; junction bases unmatched: 8. Germline values: CDR1 SGHDT, CDR2 YYEEEE. CDR3 region: CASSDGQGDYYGYTF. CDR3 nucleotides: TGTGCCAGCAGCGATGGACAGGGAGACTACTATGGCTACACCTTC.

The J gene is TRBJ2-6, the V gene TRBV6-1; 8 nucleotides line up with TRBD2. CDR1 and CDR2 from the germline V gene are MNHNS and SASEGT. The CDR3 has 19 amino acids. Unmatched junction bases numbered 11, after V lost 4 bases and J lost 0 bases. In DNA, the CDR3 is TGTGCCAGCAGTGTTTTGCTGGCTAGCGGGCGCTCTGGGGCCAACGTCCTGACTTTC. Its translation: CASSVLLASGRSGANVLTF.

The chain combines TRBV30 with TRBJ2-1; 10 nucleotides match TRBD2. The CDR3 runs 14 residues. Trimming removed 4 bases from V and 6 bases from J; junction bases left unmatched: 6. CDR1 and CDR2 (germline): GTSNPN, SVGIG (reference sequence). This CDR3 is CAWIESGGANEQFF. Here the CDR3 DNA reads TGTGCCTGGATAGAGAGCGGGGGGGCCAATGAGCAGTTCTTC.

The genes are TRBV7-2 and TRBJ2-3; 8 bases match TRBD2. The CDR3 spans 18 residues. Trimming cost V 1 base and J 0 bases; bases outside gene matches: 9. Germline CDR1 reads SGHTA; CDR2 reads FQGNSA. For the CDR3, the DNA is TGTGCCAGCAGCTTAGAAGCGGGGGCCCACCAGAGCACAGATACGCAGTATTTT. Amino acids: CASSLEAGAHQSTDTQYF. Filled out from reference TRBV7-2 and TRBJ2-3, the complete variable domain reads GAGVSQSPSNKVTEKGKDVELRCDPISGHTALYWYRQSLGQGLEFLIYFQGNSAPDKSGLPSDRFSAERTGGSVSTLTIQRTQQEDSAVYLCASSLEAGAHQSTDTQYFGPGTRLTVL.

V is TRBV9 and J is TRBJ2-3, with TRBD2 matching over 7 bases. CDR1 is SGDLS, CDR2 YYNGEE, per germline. The CDR3 spans 14 residues. V shed 3 bases and J 2 bases; nucleotides not matched to a gene: 3. CDR3 sequence: CASSASGHTDTQYF. As DNA, the CDR3 is TGTGCCAGCAGCGCTAGCGGACACACAGATACGCAGTATTTT.

The rearrangement uses TRBV11-2 and TRBJ2-7; D is possibly TRBD1 (6 bases). The V gene lost 4 bases and the J gene lost 1 base, with 14 bases spanning the gap. CDR1 SGHAT and CDR2 FQNNGV come from the germline V gene. This CDR3 region has 15 residues. CDR3 in DNA: TGTGCCAGCAGCTACCGACAGGCCCCATCCTACGAGCAGTACTTC. This codes for CASSYRQAPSYEQYF.

This chain joins TRBV5-4 and TRBJ2-4; 11 positions match TRBD2. The CDR3 runs 16 residues. V lost 1 base to trimming and J lost 3 bases; unmatched junction nucleotides: 3. Germline V CDR1 and CDR2: SGHNT, YYREEE (reference sequence). In DNA form, the CDR3 reads TGTGCCAGCAGCTTGTATGGGACTAGCGGCAAAAACATTCAGTACTTC. Amino acid sequence: CASSLYGTSGKNIQYF.

V usage is TRBV5-8 and J usage is TRBJ2-7, with 15 bases matching TRBD2. The CDR3 contains 15 residues. The V and J ends lost 4 bases and 3 bases, in that order; junction bases with no gene match: 2. In germline, CDR1 is SGHTS, CDR2 YDEGEE. CDR3 region: CASSGLAGGNYEQYF. The CDR3 DNA follows: TGTGCCAGCAGCGGACTAGCGGGGGGGAACTACGAGCAGTACTTC.

The genes are TRBV4-3 and TRBJ1-2, with TRBD1 matching 11 bases. Germline values: CDR1 LGHNA, CDR2 YSLEER. The CDR3 length is 14 residues. J was trimmed by 6 bases and V by 3 bases; bases with no gene match: 3. CDR3 sequence (DNA): TGCGCCAGCAGCCAGGACAGGGGGCTACATGGCTACACCTTC. This sequence encodes CASSQDRGLHGYTF.

The genes are TRBV4-1 and TRBJ2-5, with TRBD2 matching over 14 bases. This CDR3 contains 18 residues. Germline V lookup: CDR1 MGHRA, CDR2 YSYEKL. J gave up 0 bases and V 4 bases, and 7 bases lay outside the gene matches. The CDR3 nucleotides are TGCGCCAGCAGCCCAATGAGGACTAGCGGGGGGTACCAAGAGACCCAGTACTTC. Its translation is CASSPMRTSGGYQETQYF.

The rearrangement links TRBV28 to TRBJ1-4; D perhaps matches TRBD1 (6 bases). The germline gives CDR1 MDHEN, CDR2 SYDVKM. The CDR3 loop spans 13 amino acids. The V gene lost 2 bases and the J gene lost 8 bases, with 9 bases spanning the gap. The CDR3 here is CASSLLTGEKLFF. The CDR3 DNA follows: TGTGCCAGCAGTTTACTTACAGGGGAAAAACTGTTTTTT.

The chain combines TRBV5-4 with TRBJ1-4, with 8 bases matching TRBD1. The CDR3 consists of 14 residues. With V trimmed by 2 bases and J by 8 bases, 5 bases remained unmatched. Germline CDR1 reads SGHNT; CDR2 reads YYREEE (reference sequence). CDR3 nucleotides: TGTGCCAGCAGCTTACAGGGGGATATAGAAAAACTGTTTTTT. Translation: CASSLQGDIEKLFF.

The chain links TRBV6-5 to TRBJ2-1, with TRBD2 as a possible D gene (6 bases). Germline V gene sequence: CDR1 MNHEY, CDR2 SVGAGI. This CDR3 has 13 residues. V lost 8 bases, J lost 8 bases, and 16 bases lay in between. The CDR3 DNA sequence: TGTGCCAGCTCTCGCCTCGGGAGAGATGAGCAGTTCTTC. Translation: CASSRLGRDEQFF.

This CDR3 reads CARSLSRGRQPQHF. The DNA for the CDR3 is TGTGCCAGAAGCTTGAGCAGGGGGCGGCAGCCCCAGCATTTT. The gene calls are TRBV5-3 and TRBJ1-5; 8 bases are shared with TRBD1. TRBV5-3 is known as an ORF, though its function is uncertain. This CDR3 is built from 14 residues. V lost 1 base and J lost 7; bases outside the gene matches: 4.

This clone came up once. The V gene is TRBV28, the J gene TRBJ2-1; the D gene is possibly TRBD2 (6 bases). Germline V CDR1 and CDR2: MDHEN, SYDVKM. CDR3 length: 11 amino acids. Trimming left V 4 bases short and J 10 bases short, with 8 bases between. The DNA of the CDR3 is TGTGCCAGCAGTTCCCGGGAGGAGCAGTTCTTC. It encodes CASSSREEQFF.

CDR3 nucleotide sequence: TGTGCCAGCAGCCCCGCAGGCAGCGGGAGGGACGAGCAGTACTTC. This translates into CASSPAGSGRDEQYF. The chain has TRBV7-3 and TRBJ2-7; 10 bases fit TRBD2. V lost 5 bases to trimming and J lost 5 bases; unmatched junction nucleotides: 9. The CDR3 contains 15 residues. Germline CDR1 is SGHTA and CDR2 is FQGTGA. Based on the CDR3 plus reference TRBV7-3 and TRBJ2-7, the full variable domain is GAGVSQTPSNKVTEKGKYVELRCDPISGHTALYWYRQSLGQGPEFLIYFQGTGAADDSGLPNDRFFAVRPEGSVSTLKIQRTERGDSAVYLCASSPAGSGRDEQYFGPGTRLTVT.

This chain connects TRBV7-2 to TRBJ2-3, with TRBD2 matching 7 bases. Germline trimming cut 1 base from V and 0 bases from J; bases unmatched to any gene: 7. The V gene's germline CDR1 is SGHTA and CDR2 FQGNSA. This CDR3 spans 17 amino acids. The CDR3 DNA follows: TGTGCCAGCAGCTTAGGGGCGGGGCGGGGGAGCACAGATACGCAGTATTTT. Encoded protein: CASSLGAGRGSTDTQYF. Using reference TRBV7-2 and TRBJ2-3 for the parts outside the CDR3, the full variable domain is GAGVSQSPSNKVTEKGKDVELRCDPISGHTALYWYRQSLGQGLEFLIYFQGNSAPDKSGLPSDRFSAERTGGSVSTLTIQRTQQEDSAVYLCASSLGAGRGSTDTQYFGPGTRLTVL.

In DNA form, the CDR3 reads TGTGCCAGCAGCCGGGGGACAGGGTTCAATGAGCAGTTCTTC. It encodes CASSRGTGFNEQFF. V and J are TRBV11-2 and TRBJ2-1, with 9 nucleotides matching TRBD1. Trimming cost V 5 bases and J 6 bases; bases outside gene matches: 5. Per germline, CDR1 SGHAT and CDR2 FQNNGV. The CDR3 contains 14 residues.

V and J are TRBV5-4 and TRBJ2-1; 7 bases match TRBD2. In germline, CDR1 is SGHNT, CDR2 YYREEE (reference sequence). The V and J ends lost 3 bases and 2 bases, in that order; junction bases with no gene match: 8. The CDR3 has 16 amino acids. The CDR3 protein is CASSYTGLVPYNEQFF. The DNA of the CDR3 is TGTGCCAGCAGCTACACAGGACTAGTTCCCTACAATGAGCAGTTCTTC.

V and J are TRBV30 and TRBJ1-4; the match to TRBD1 covers 11 bases. Trimming removed 4 bases from V and 5 bases from J; junction bases left unmatched: 3. This CDR3 is built from 14 residues. Germline-derived CDR1 and CDR2 are GTSNPN and SVGIG (reference sequence). The CDR3 DNA sequence: TGTGCCTGGACCCGGGACAGGGGGAATGAAAAACTGTTTTTT. Translating gives CAWTRDRGNEKLFF.